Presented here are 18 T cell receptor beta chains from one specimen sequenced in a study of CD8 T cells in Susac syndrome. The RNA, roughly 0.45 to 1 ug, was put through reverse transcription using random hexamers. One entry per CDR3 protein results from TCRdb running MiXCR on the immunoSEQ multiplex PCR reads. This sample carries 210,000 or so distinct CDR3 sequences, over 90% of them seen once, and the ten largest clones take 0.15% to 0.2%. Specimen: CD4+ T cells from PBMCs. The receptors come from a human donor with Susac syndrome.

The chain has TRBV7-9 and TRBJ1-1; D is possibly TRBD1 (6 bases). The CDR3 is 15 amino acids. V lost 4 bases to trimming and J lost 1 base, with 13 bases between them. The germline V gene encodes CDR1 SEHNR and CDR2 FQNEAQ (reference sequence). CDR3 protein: CASSSPRTENTEAFF. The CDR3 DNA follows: TGTGCCAGCAGCTCCCCGCGGACAGAGAACACTGAAGCTTTCTTT.

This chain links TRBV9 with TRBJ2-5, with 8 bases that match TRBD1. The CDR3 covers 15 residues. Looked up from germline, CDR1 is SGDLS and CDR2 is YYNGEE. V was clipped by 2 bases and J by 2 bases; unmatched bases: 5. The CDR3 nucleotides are TGTGCCAGCAGCGTTACCGGGACAGGTCAAGAGACCCAGTACTTC. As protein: CASSVTGTGQETQYF. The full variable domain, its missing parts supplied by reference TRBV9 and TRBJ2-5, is DSGVTQTPKHLITATGQRVTLRCSPRSGDLSVYWYQQSLDQGLQFLIQYYNGEERAKGNILERFSAQQFPDLHSELNLSSLELGDSALYFCASSVTGTGQETQYFGPGTRLLVL.

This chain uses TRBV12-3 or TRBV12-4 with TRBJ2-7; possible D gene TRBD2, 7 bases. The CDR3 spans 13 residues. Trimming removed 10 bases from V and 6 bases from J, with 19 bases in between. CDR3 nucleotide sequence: TGTGCCATTACGAGAGGGGGGGATGGCGAGCAGTACTTC. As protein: CAITRGGDGEQYF.

Written as DNA, the CDR3 is TGTGCCATCCAATTGGGGGACAGGGGGAATGAGCAGTTCTTC. This encodes CAIQLGDRGNEQFF. The chain links TRBV10-3 to TRBJ2-1; 11 bases line up with TRBD1. CDR3 length equals 14 residues. Trimming at V came to 8 bases and at J to 7 bases, leaving 7 bases not matched to a gene. Germline loops: CDR1 ENHRY, CDR2 SYGVKD.

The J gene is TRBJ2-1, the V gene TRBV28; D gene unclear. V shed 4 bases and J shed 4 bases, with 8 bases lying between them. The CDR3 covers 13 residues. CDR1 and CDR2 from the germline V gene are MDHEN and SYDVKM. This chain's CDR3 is CASSSPSYNEQFF. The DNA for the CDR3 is TGTGCCAGCAGTTCCCCCAGTTACAATGAGCAGTTCTTC.

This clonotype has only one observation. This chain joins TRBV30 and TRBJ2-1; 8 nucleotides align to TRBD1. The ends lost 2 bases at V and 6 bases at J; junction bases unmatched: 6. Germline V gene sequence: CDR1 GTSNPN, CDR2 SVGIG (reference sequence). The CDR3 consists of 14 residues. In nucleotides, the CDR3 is TGTGCCTGGAGTCAGGACAGGGTTTCCAATGAGCAGTTCTTC. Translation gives CAWSQDRVSNEQFF.

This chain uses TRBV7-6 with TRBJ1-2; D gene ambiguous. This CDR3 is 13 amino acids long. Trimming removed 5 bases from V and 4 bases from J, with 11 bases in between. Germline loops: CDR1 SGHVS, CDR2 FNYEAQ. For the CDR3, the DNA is TGTGCCAGCAGCCCGACAAACAGCTATGGCTACACCTTC. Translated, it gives CASSPTNSYGYTF. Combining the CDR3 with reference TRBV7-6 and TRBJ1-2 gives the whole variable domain GAGVSQSPRYKVTKRGQDVALRCDPISGHVSLYWYRQALGQGPEFLTYFNYEAQQDKSGLPNDRFSAERPEGSISTLTIQRTEQRDSAMYRCASSPTNSYGYTFGSGTRLTVV.

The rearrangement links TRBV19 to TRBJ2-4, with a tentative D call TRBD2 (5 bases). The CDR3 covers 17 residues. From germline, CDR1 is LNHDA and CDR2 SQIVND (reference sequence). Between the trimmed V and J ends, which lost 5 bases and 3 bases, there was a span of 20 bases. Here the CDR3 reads CASSDGSGTVSKNIQYF. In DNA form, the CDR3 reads TGTGCCAGTAGTGATGGAAGCGGCACTGTGAGCAAAAACATTCAGTACTTC. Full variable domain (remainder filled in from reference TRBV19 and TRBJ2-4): DGGITQSPKYLFRKEGQNVTLSCEQNLNHDAMYWYRQDPGQGLRLIYYSQIVNDFQKGDIAEGYSVSREKKESFPLTVTSAQKNPTAFYLCASSDGSGTVSKNIQYFGAGTRLSVL.

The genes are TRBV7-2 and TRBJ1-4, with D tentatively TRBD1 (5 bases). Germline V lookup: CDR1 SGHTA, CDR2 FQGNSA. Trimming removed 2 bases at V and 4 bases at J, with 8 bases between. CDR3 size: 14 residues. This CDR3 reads CASSLRRGNEKLFF. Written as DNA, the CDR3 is TGTGCCAGCAGCTTAAGGAGGGGTAATGAAAAACTGTTTTTT.

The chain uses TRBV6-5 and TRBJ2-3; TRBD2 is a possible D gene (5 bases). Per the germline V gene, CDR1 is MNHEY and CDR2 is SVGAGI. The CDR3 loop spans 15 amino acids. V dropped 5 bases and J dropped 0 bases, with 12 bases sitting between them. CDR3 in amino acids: CASSGGRGSTDTQYF. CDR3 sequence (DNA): TGTGCCAGCAGTGGCGGTCGGGGTAGCACAGATACGCAGTATTTT.

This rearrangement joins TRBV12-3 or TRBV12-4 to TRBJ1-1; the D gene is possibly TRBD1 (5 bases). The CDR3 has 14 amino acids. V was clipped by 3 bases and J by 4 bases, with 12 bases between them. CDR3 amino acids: CASSLGHLGTEAFF. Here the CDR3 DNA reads TGTGCCAGCAGTTTGGGGCATCTGGGCACTGAAGCTTTCTTT.

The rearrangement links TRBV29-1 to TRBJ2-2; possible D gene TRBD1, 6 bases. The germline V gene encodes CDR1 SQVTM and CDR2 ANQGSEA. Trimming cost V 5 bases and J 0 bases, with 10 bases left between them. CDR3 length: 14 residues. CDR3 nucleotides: TGCAGCGTTACAGGGCCCTCGAACACCGGGGAGCTGTTTTTT. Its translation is CSVTGPSNTGELFF.

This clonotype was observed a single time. Here the CDR3 DNA reads TGCAGTGCCCACAGGGAGAACACCTTC. It encodes CSAHRENTF. This chain connects TRBV20-1 to TRBJ1-2; D perhaps matches TRBD1 (6 bases). V was pared by 6 bases and J by 12 bases, with 11 bases between. Germline-derived CDR1 and CDR2 are DFQATT and SNEGSKA (reference sequence). The CDR3 spans 9 residues.

The CDR3 DNA follows: TGTGCCAGCATCGAGGCGGGGCAGCCGTGGGAGACCCAGTACTTC. Its translation is CASIEAGQPWETQYF. The V gene is TRBV7-9, the J gene TRBJ2-5; TRBD2 might be the D (6 bases). The CDR3 is made up of 15 amino acids. Germline V CDR1 and CDR2: SEHNR, FQNEAQ (reference sequence). V lost 7 bases to trimming and J lost 5 bases, with 20 bases between them.

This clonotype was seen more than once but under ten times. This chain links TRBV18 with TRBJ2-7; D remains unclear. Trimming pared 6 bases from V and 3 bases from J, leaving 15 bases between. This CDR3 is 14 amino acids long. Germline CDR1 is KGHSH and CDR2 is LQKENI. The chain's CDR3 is CASSHPDPSYEQYF. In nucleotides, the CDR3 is TGTGCCAGCTCCCACCCGGACCCGAGCTACGAGCAGTACTTC.

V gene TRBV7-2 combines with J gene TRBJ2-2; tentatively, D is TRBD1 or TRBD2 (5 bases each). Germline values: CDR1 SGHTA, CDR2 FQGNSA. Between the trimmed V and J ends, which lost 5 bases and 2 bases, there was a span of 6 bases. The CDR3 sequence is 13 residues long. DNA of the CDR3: TGTGCCAGCAGCCGGGACAACACCGGGGAGCTGTTTTTT. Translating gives CASSRDNTGELFF.

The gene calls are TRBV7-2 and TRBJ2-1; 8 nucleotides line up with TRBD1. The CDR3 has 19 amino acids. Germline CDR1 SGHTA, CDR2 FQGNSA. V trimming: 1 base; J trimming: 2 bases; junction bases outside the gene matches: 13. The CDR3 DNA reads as TGTGCCAGCAGCTTAGAGGCAGGGGGCATCTTTGGTGCCTACAATGAGCAGTTCTTC. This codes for CASSLEAGGIFGAYNEQFF.

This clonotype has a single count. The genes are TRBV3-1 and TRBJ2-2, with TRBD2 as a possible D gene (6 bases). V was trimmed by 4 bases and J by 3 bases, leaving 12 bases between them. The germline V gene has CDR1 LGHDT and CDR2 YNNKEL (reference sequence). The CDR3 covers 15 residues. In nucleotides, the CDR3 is TGTGCCAGCAGCCGAAACGGGGGTGACACCGGGGAGCTGTTTTTT. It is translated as CASSRNGGDTGELFF. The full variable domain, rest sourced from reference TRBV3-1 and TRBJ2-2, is DTAVSQTPKYLVTQMGNDKSIKCEQNLGHDTMYWYKQDSKKFLKIMFSYNNKELIINETVPNRFSPKSPDKAHLNLHINSLELGDSAVYFCASSRNGGDTGELFFGEGSRLTVL.